This T cell receptor (beta chain) was profiled in a study of blood T cells in healthy people across ages. Across the study: About one barcoded beta molecule per two T cells came from capture by template switching. Study conclusions and caveats: Naive CD4+ cell counts and diversity both ran higher in long-lived than in aged donors. Because donor CMV status was unknown, expanded clonotype changes were possibly confounded.

Primers used in a second PCR of about 6 to 12 cycles were a sample-barcoded 5' primer and a J-beta primer mix. TCRdb re-called the 5' RACE reads with MiXCR, one entry per CDR3 protein. The data show roughly 640,000 distinct CDR3 sequences, around 31% seen once. A word on this clonotype: Its antigen is unknown. A junction boundary mismatches the germline segment, possibly from a read error.

Germline V gene data show CDR1 as SEHNR and CDR2 as FQNEAQ (reference sequence). The CDR3 has 17 residues. Sequencing was carried out using blood. This sequence originates from a woman of 80 years or more in good health. The chain employs TRBV7-9 and TRBJ1-6; D is unresolved. Here the CDR3 DNA reads TGTGCCAGCAGCTTAGTTCGGGAAAGCGGGTATAATTCACCCCCCCACTTT. The encoded protein is CASSLVRESGYNSPPHF.